Listed here is a single T cell receptor beta chain. Its antigen is unknown. The data are from a study of cytomegalovirus exposure and HLA in healthy donors. Overall study context: Drawn from HLA-typed donors, about 85 million unique TCRs were held in an early data release.

Study observations and caveats: There were several of the most significant clusters that appeared linked to common viral pathogens in a later analysis. Rare TCR sequences predominated, though certain public TCRs were found in many donors. When a later analysis was performed, an Asian-associated ancestry cluster reportedly had fewer N-insertions than the approximately 680-donor mean.

The PCR had 60 Vbeta and 13 Jbeta primers. Only in-frame clones appear in the TCRdb table, and some are missing; sequencing was by immunoSEQ multiplex PCR. The sample has around 150,000 clones; around 80% are singletons. The TCR comes from a man aged 30-40 years in good health and CMV-seronegative. Sequenced input: PBMCs.

The CDR3 DNA reads TGCGCCAGCAGTCGGTGGACGGACTACACAGATACGCAGTATTTT. It specifies CASSRWTDYTDTQYF. This chain connects TRBV5-1 to TRBJ2-3; D is perhaps TRBD2 (6 bases). This CDR3 has 15 amino acids. The germline V gene has CDR1 SGHRS and CDR2 YFSETQ. V dropped 5 bases and J dropped 2 bases, with 15 bases sitting between them. The full variable domain, with the rest looked up from reference TRBV5-1 and TRBJ2-3, is KAGVTQTPRYLIKTRGQQVTLSCSPISGHRSVSWYQQTPGQGLQFLFEYFSETQRNKGNFPGRFSGRQFSNSRSEMNVSTLELGDSALYLCASSRWTDYTDTQYFGPGTRLTVL.